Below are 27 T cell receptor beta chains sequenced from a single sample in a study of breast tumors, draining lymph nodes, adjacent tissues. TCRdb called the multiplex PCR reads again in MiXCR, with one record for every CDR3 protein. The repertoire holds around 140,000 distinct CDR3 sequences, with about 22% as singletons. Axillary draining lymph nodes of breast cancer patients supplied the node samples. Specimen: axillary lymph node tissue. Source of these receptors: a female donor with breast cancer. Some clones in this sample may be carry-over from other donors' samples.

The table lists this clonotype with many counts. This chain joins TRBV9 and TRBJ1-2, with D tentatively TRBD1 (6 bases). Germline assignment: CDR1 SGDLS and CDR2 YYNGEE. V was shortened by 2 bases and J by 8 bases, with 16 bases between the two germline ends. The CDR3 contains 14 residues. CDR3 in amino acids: CASSVIQGQGGYTF. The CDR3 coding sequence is TGTGCCAGCAGCGTTATACAGGGCCAAGGGGGCTACACCTTC.

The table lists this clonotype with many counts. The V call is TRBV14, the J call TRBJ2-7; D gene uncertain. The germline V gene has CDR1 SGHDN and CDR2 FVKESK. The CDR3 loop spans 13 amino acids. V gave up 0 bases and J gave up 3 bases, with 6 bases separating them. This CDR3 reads CASSQEVHYEQYF. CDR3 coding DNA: TGTGCCAGCAGCCAAGAAGTCCACTACGAGCAGTACTTC.

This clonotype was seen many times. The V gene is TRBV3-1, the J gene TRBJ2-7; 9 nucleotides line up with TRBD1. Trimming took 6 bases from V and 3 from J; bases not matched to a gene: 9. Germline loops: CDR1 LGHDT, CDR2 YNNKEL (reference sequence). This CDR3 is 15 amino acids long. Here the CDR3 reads CASSNTGGRHYEQYF. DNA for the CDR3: TGTGCCAGCAGTAACACAGGGGGCAGACACTACGAGCAGTACTTC.

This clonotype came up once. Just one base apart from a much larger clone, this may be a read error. In DNA, the CDR3 is TGTGCCAGCAGTGAACAGGGGCCCGCAACTAGTGAAAAACTGTTTTTT. Translated: CASSEQGPATSEKLFF. The rearrangement links TRBV2 to TRBJ1-4; perhaps TRBD1 as D (6 bases). Per germline, CDR1 SNHLY and CDR2 FYNNEI. The CDR3 length is 16 residues.

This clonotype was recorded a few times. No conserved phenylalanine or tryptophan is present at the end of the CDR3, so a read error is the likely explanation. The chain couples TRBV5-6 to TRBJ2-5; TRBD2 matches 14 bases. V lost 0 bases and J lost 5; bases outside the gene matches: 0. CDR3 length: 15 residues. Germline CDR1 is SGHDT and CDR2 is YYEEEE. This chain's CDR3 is CASSLGTSGRETQYS. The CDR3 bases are TGTGCCAGCAGCTTGGGGACTAGCGGGAGGGAGACCCAGTACTCC.

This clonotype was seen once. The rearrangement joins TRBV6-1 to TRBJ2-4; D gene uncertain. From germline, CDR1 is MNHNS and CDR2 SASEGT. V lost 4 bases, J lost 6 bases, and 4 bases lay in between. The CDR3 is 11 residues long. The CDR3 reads CASSAVNIQYF. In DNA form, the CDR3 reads TGTGCCAGCAGTGCGGTAAACATTCAGTACTTC.

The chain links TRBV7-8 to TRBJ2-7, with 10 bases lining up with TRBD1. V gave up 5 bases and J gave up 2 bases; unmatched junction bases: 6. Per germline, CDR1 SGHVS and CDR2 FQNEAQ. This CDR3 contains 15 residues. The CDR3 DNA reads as TGTGCCAGCAGCCCCGGGACAGGGGTTCCCTACGAGCAGTACTTC. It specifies CASSPGTGVPYEQYF.

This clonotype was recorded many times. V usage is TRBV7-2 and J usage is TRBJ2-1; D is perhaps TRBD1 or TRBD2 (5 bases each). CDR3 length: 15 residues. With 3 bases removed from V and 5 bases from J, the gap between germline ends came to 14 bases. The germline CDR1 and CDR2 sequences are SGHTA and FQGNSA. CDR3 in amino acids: CASSFSPGADNEQFF. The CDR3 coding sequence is TGTGCCAGCAGCTTCTCACCCGGGGCGGACAATGAGCAGTTCTTC. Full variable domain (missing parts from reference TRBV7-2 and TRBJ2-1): GAGVSQSPSNKVTEKGKDVELRCDPISGHTALYWYRQSLGQGLEFLIYFQGNSAPDKSGLPSDRFSAERTGGSVSTLTIQRTQQEDSAVYLCASSFSPGADNEQFFGPGTRLTVL.

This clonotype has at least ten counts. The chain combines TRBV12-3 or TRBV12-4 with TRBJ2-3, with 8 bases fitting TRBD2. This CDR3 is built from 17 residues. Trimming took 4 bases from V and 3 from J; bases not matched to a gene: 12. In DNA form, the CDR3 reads TGTGCCAGCAGTTGGTCCCTCCGTAGCGGGATTACAGATACGCAGTATTTT. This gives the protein CASSWSLRSGITDTQYF.

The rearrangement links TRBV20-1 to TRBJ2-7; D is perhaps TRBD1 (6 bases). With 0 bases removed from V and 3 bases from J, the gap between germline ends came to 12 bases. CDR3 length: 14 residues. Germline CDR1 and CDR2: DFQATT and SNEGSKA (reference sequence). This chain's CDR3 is CSARDTVRGYEQYF. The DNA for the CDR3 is TGCAGTGCTAGAGATACTGTCAGGGGCTACGAGCAGTACTTC.

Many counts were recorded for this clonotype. CDR3 protein: CSAREYTGELFF. CDR3 sequence (DNA): TGCAGTGCTAGGGAGTACACCGGGGAGCTGTTTTTT. The chain employs TRBV20-1 and TRBJ2-2, with D unclear. The V and J ends lost 3 bases and 3 bases respectively, with 5 bases between them. The CDR3 is 12 residues long. Germline lookup yields CDR1 DFQATT and CDR2 SNEGSKA (reference sequence).

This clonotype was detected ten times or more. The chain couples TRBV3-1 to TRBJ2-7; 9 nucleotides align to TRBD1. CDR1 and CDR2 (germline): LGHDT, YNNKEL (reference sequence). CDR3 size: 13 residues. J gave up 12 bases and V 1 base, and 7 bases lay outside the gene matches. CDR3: CASSQVATGGLYF. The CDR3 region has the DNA TGTGCCAGCAGCCAAGTGGCGACAGGGGGGCTGTACTTC.

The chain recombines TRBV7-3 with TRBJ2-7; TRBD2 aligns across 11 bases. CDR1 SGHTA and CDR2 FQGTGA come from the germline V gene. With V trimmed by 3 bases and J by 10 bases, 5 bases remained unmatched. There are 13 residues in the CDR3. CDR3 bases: TGTGCCAGCAGCTTTACTAGCGGGGGCGAACAGTACTTC. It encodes CASSFTSGGEQYF.

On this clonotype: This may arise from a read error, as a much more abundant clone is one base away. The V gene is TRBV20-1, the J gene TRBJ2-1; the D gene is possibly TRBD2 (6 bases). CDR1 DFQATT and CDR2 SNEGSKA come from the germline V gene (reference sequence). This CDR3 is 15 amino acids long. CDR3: CSARVSPGGNNERFF. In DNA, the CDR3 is TGCAGTGCTAGAGTGTCCCCAGGCGGGAATAATGAGCGGTTCTTC.

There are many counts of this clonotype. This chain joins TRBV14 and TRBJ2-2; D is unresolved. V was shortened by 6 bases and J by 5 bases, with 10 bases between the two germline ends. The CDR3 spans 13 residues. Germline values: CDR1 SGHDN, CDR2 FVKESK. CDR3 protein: CASRRSGTGELFF. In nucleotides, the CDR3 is TGTGCCAGCAGGCGTTCAGGTACCGGGGAGCTGTTTTTT.

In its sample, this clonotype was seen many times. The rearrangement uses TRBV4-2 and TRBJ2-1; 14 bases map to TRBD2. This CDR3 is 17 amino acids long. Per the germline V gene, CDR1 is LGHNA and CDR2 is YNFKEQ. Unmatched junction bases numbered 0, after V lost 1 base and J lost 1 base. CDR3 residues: CASSQGTSGRSYNEQFF. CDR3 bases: TGTGCCAGCAGCCAAGGGACTAGCGGGAGGTCCTACAATGAGCAGTTCTTC.

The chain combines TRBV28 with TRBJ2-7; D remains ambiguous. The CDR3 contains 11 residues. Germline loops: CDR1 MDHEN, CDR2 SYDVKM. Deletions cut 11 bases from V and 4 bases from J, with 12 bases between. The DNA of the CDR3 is TGTGCCGCTGGGGAAGTATACGAGCAGTACTTC. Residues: CAAGEVYEQYF.

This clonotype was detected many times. The CDR3 protein is CSAKPGADTQYF. CDR3 nucleotide sequence: TGCAGTGCAAAACCGGGGGCAGATACGCAGTATTTT. J is TRBJ2-3 and V is TRBV20-1, with D maybe TRBD2 (6 bases). The CDR3 consists of 12 residues. V gave up 6 bases and J gave up 4 bases, with 11 bases separating them. The germline V gene has CDR1 DFQATT and CDR2 SNEGSKA (reference sequence).

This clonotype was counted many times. For the CDR3, the DNA is TGCGCCAGCAGCTTAGGGGACAGGGCTTTCACAGATACGCAGTATTTT. Encoded protein: CASSLGDRAFTDTQYF. J is TRBJ2-3 and V is TRBV5-1; TRBD1 matches 9 bases. Trimming cost V 2 bases and J 2 bases; bases outside gene matches: 6. This CDR3 contains 16 residues. Germline V gene data show CDR1 as SGHRS and CDR2 as YFSETQ.

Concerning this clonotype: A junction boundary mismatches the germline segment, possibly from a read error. CDR3 region: CASSSSGTGGYSYTF. The CDR3, as DNA: TGTGCCAGCAGTTCTTCCGGGACAGGGGGCTATAGCTACACCTTC. The chain couples TRBV28 to TRBJ1-2; 12 bases are shared with TRBD1. The germline gives CDR1 MDHEN, CDR2 SYDVKM. The CDR3 is 15 residues long.

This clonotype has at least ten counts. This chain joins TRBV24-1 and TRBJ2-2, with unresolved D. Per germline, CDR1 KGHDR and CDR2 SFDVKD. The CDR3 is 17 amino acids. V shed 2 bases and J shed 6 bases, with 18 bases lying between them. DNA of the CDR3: TGTGCCACCAGTGATTCAGGCAGTAACTTAAAACCCGGGGAGCTGTTTTTT. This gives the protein CATSDSGSNLKPGELFF.

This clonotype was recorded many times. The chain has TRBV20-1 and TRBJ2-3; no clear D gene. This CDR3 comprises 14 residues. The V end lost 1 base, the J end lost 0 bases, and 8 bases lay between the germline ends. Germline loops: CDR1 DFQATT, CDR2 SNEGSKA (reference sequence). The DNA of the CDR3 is TGCAGTGCTAGAGCTCAGCAAAGCACAGATACGCAGTATTTT. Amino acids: CSARAQQSTDTQYF.

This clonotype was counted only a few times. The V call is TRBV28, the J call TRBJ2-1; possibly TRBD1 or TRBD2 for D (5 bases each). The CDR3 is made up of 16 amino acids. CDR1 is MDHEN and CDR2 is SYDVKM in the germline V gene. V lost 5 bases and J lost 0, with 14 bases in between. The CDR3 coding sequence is TGTGCCAGCAGTCCAAGGGACCCGAGCTCCTACAATGAGCAGTTCTTC. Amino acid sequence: CASSPRDPSSYNEQFF. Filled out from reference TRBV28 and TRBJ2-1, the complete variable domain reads DVKVTQSSRYLVKRTGEKVFLECVQDMDHENMFWYRQDPGLGLRLIYFSYDVKMKEKGDIPEGYSVSREKKERFSLILESASTNQTSMYLCASSPRDPSSYNEQFFGPGTRLTVL.

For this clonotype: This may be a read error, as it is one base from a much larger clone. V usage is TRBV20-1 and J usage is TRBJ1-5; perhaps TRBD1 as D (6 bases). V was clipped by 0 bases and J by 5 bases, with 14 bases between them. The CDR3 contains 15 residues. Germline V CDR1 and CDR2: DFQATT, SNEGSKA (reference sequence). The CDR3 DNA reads TGCAGTGCTAGAGATGACAGGTTGGTGTATCAGCCCCAGCATTTT. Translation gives CSARDDRLVYQPQHF.

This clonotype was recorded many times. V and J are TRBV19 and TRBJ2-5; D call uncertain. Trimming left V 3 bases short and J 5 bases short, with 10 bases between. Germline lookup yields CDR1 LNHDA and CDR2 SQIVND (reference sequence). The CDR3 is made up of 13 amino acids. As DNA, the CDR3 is TGTGCCAGTAGTATGGGGTCACACGAGACCCAGTACTTC. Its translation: CASSMGSHETQYF.

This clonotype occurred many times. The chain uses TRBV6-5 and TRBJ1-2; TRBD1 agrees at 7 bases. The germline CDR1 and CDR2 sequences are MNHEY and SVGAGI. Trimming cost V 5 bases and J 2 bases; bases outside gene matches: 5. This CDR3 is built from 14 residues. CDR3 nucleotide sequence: TGTGCCAGCAGTCTTGGGACAGCCAACTATGGCTACACCTTC. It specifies CASSLGTANYGYTF.

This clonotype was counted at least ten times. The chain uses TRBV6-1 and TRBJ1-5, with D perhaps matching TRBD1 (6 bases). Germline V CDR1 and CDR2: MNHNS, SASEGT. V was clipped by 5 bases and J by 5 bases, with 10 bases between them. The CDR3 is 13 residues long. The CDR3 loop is CASSPGVYQPQHF. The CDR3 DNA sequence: TGTGCCAGCAGTCCAGGGGTGTATCAGCCCCAGCATTTT.